This TCR beta chain was recorded in a study of blood T cell repertoires in COVID-19. Study background: Collection of acute and convalescent COVID-19 samples took place in the United States, Italy and Spain.

In the study's own analysis: From reference gene primer amplification, estimates of nucleated cell counts were derived. Assay: immunoSEQ multiplex PCR; the TCRdb copy retains only in-frame clones and omits some. The V and J calls and clone size were taken over from that table, and D and trimming were inferred from the DNA. Among 54,000 or so clones listed, about nine tenths were seen once. Germline V gene data show CDR1 as MDHEN and CDR2 as SYDVKM. The CDR3 totals 17 residues. This receptor was taken from a middle-aged man with active COVID-19. This chain connects TRBV28 to TRBJ2-5, with D maybe TRBD1 (6 bases). Sequences were obtained from peripheral blood. This CDR3 reads CGSSAPGHRITQETQYF. DNA for the CDR3: TGTGGGTCATCGGCTCCGGGACACAGGATCACTCAAGAGACCCAGTACTTC.